A single sample is the source of the 6 T cell receptor beta chains below, sequenced in a study of neurological immune-mediated disorders. Using its own MiXCR run on the 5' RACE reads, TCRdb lists one record per CDR3 protein. The sample records over 13,000 distinct CDR3 sequences, less than 11% being singletons. Sequencing used PBMCs. These receptors were obtained from a woman aged 40 to 49 in good health.

The chain joins TRBV5-1 to TRBJ2-5; D remains unclear. The CDR3 length is 11 residues. Germline lookup yields CDR1 SGHRS and CDR2 YFSETQ. In nucleotides, the CDR3 is TGCTCCATCAGCTCCCAAGAGACCCAGTACTTC. Translation gives CSISSQETQYF. Supplemented by reference TRBV5-1 and TRBJ2-5, the full variable domain reads KAGVTQTPRYLIKTRGQQVTLSCSPISGHRSVSWYQQTPGQGLQFLFEYFSETQRNKGNFPGRFSGRQFSNSRSEMNVSTLELGDSALYLCSISSQETQYFGPGTRLLVL.

Many counts were recorded for this clonotype. V is TRBV7-6 and J is TRBJ2-7; TRBD1 matches at 7 bases. The V gene's germline CDR1 is SGHVS and CDR2 FNYEAQ. Trimming cost V 5 bases and J 0 bases; bases outside gene matches: 4. The CDR3 is made up of 14 amino acids. The CDR3 sequence is CASSPGDSSYEQYF. The CDR3 coding sequence is TGTGCCAGCAGCCCAGGGGACAGCTCCTACGAGCAGTACTTC.

This clonotype appeared many times. This chain connects TRBV12-3 or TRBV12-4 to TRBJ2-1; no definite D call. The CDR3 sequence is 14 residues long. Trimming shortened V by 3 bases and J by 6 bases, and 12 bases separated the two germline ends. Here the CDR3 DNA reads TGTGCCAGCAGTTTCGTAATGGACGGCAATGAGCAGTTCTTC. As protein: CASSFVMDGNEQFF.

This clonotype was seen repeatedly, ten times or more. V gene TRBV20-1 combines with J gene TRBJ2-2, with D tentatively TRBD2 (5 bases). The V gene's germline CDR1 is DFQATT and CDR2 SNEGSKA (reference sequence). This CDR3 region has 11 residues. The CDR3 DNA reads TGCAGCGCTGGAGGCACCGGGGAGCTGTTTTTT. It specifies CSAGGTGELFF.

This clonotype was seen at least ten times. CDR3 coding DNA: TGCGCCAGCAGCTTAGGACTCATCAAAGAGACCCAGTACTTC. Its protein product is CASSLGLIKETQYF. The genes are TRBV5-1 and TRBJ2-5; weak D call: TRBD2 (5 bases). Trimming took 2 bases from V and 3 from J, leaving 11 bases between them. CDR3 length equals 14 residues. Per germline, CDR1 SGHRS and CDR2 YFSETQ. Together with reference TRBV5-1 and TRBJ2-5, the CDR3 gives the full variable domain: KAGVTQTPRYLIKTRGQQVTLSCSPISGHRSVSWYQQTPGQGLQFLFEYFSETQRNKGNFPGRFSGRQFSNSRSEMNVSTLELGDSALYLCASSLGLIKETQYFGPGTRLLVL.

This clonotype was detected many times. The chain is built from TRBV7-2 and TRBJ1-1; D gene unclear. Between the trimmed V and J ends, which lost 6 bases and 0 bases, there was a span of 17 bases. This CDR3 contains 16 residues. The germline CDR1 and CDR2 sequences are SGHTA and FQGNSA. CDR3 sequence reads: CASRYQTRSLNTEAFF. In DNA, the CDR3 is TGTGCCAGCAGGTATCAAACCCGCAGCCTGAACACTGAAGCTTTCTTT.